The clone carrying this TCR beta chain was recorded only once. Its cognate antigen is unknown. The entry originates in a study of T cell responses to AZD1222 COVID-19 vaccine. Notes on the study in general: Across spike, vaccine-associated CD4 TCRs were found, dominant at 160-218 and 743-854. The study identified only a handful of AZD1222 recipients as seropositive at baseline. When two AZD1222 doses had been given, Spike-specific TCR breadth and depth rose. Variant regions that are unmutated are reportedly the target of nearly half of spike-specific TCRs.

Sequencing was performed with immunoSEQ multiplex PCR; in TCRdb, only in-frame clones are kept and a portion is missing. The data hold hundreds of thousands of clones, with more than 85% observed a single time. This sample comprised peripheral blood, obtained on day 0 of MenACWY control vaccination. The sequence derives from an adult in good health.

The CDR3 DNA sequence: TGTGCCAGCAGCTTAAATTCACCCCTCCACTTT. Protein product: CASSLNSPLHF. The chain employs TRBV7-9 and TRBJ1-6; D uncertain. Trimming took 2 bases from V and 7 from J, leaving 0 bases between them. The CDR3 spans 11 residues. CDR1 and CDR2 from the germline V gene are SEHNR and FQNEAQ (reference sequence).